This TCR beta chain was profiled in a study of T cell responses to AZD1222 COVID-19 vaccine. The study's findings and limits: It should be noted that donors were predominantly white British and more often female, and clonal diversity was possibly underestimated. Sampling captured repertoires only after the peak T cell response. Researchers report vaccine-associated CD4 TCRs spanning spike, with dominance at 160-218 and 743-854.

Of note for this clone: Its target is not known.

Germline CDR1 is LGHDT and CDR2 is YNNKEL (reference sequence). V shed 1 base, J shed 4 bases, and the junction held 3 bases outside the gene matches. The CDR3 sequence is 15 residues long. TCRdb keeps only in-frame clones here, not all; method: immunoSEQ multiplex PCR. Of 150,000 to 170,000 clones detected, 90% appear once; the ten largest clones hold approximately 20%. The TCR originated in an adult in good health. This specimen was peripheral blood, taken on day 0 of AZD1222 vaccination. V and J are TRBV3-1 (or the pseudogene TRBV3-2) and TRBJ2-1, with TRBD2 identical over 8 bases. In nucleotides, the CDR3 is TGTGCCAGCAGCCAAGCGGGAGGGGGATACAATGAGCAGTTCTTC. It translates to CASSQAGGGYNEQFF.